This T cell receptor (beta chain) stems from a study of cytomegalovirus exposure and HLA in healthy donors. General study results and limits: Using a false discovery rate of 0.05, a later analysis showed that approximately 16,000 TCR beta sequences were associated with HLA alleles.

This CDR3 contains 14 residues. Per the germline V gene, CDR1 is SGHVS and CDR2 is FQNEAQ. V gave up 3 bases and J gave up 2 bases, with 8 bases separating them. Notes on this clone: What it binds is not known.

Vbeta (60) and Jbeta (13) primers were used in the PCR. Here immunoSEQ multiplex PCR was the method, and the copy in TCRdb shows in-frame clones only, minus some. The table lists just over 150,000 clones, about 80% of them singletons. The chain has TRBV7-8 and TRBJ1-5; maybe TRBD1 (5 bases). Sequenced input: PBMCs. The receptor's source is a woman aged 45-60 years in good health and CMV-seropositive. CDR3 protein: CASSFGARNQPQHF. Written as DNA, the CDR3 is TGTGCCAGCAGCTTTGGGGCTCGCAATCAGCCCCAGCATTTT.